One sample yielded the 21 T cell receptor beta chains listed below, sequenced in a study of blood T cell repertoires in COVID-19. TCRdb's table, derived via immunoSEQ multiplex PCR, lists solely in-frame clones and lacks some. The data hold roughly 250,000 clones, with over 75% observed a single time. The sample was peripheral blood. These receptor sequences come from a woman in her 40s who had recovered from COVID-19.

The rearrangement uses TRBV15 and TRBJ2-5; 8 bases line up with TRBD2. With V trimmed by 0 bases and J by 2 bases, 14 bases remained unmatched. This CDR3 contains 19 residues. In germline, CDR1 is LNHNV, CDR2 YYDKDF (reference sequence). This CDR3 reads CATSRDGQRREGLQETQYF. The CDR3 DNA sequence: TGTGCCACCAGCAGAGATGGGCAAAGACGGGAGGGCCTACAAGAGACCCAGTACTTC. Variable domain in full (rest from reference TRBV15 and TRBJ2-5): DAMVIQNPRYQVTQFGKPVTLSCSQTLNHNVMYWYQQKSSQAPKLLFHYYDKDFNNEADTPDNFQSRRPNTSFCFLDIRSPGLGDTAMYLCATSRDGQRREGLQETQYFGPGTRLLVL.

The chain joins TRBV30 to TRBJ2-7; TRBD1 might be the D (5 bases). The germline V gene encodes CDR1 GTSNPN and CDR2 SVGIG (reference sequence). This CDR3 has 15 residues. Trimming stripped 1 base from V and 0 bases from J, with 13 bases between. CDR3 bases: TGTGCCTGGAGTGCAGGATTTGACAGCTCCTACGAGCAGTACTTC. It is translated as CAWSAGFDSSYEQYF.

Concerning this clone itself: Other DNA sequences in the same sample also yield this CDR3. The chain is built from TRBV27 and TRBJ2-7, with a possible D match to TRBD1 (6 bases). The germline V gene has CDR1 MNHEY and CDR2 SMNVEV (reference sequence). Trimming pared 1 base from V and 2 bases from J, leaving 9 bases between. This CDR3 spans 14 amino acids. The CDR3 bases are TGTGCCAGCAGTTTATATAGGGGGACCTACGAGCAGTACTTC. Protein sequence: CASSLYRGTYEQYF.

The chain links TRBV19 to TRBJ2-1; TRBD1 aligns across 9 bases. The CDR3 consists of 16 residues. The trim removed 6 bases at V and 4 bases at J, leaving 10 bases unmatched. The germline gives CDR1 LNHDA, CDR2 SQIVND (reference sequence). CDR3: CASSFPRTGAYNEQFF. The CDR3 nucleotides are TGTGCCAGTAGCTTCCCCCGGACAGGGGCGTACAATGAGCAGTTCTTC.

The chain combines TRBV3-1 (or the pseudogene TRBV3-2) with TRBJ2-3; 7 bases map to TRBD2. This CDR3 has 17 amino acids. V shed 1 base, J shed 1 base, and the junction held 8 bases outside the gene matches. Germline CDR1 is LGHDT and CDR2 is YNNKEL (reference sequence). CDR3 region: CASSQVSAGPGTDTQYF. The DNA of the CDR3 is TGTGCCAGCAGCCAAGTCTCAGCGGGACCTGGCACAGATACGCAGTATTTT.

About this clone itself: This same CDR3 is encoded by further DNA sequences in the sample. The chain couples TRBV2 to TRBJ1-5, with 7 bases matching TRBD1. The germline V gene has CDR1 SNHLY and CDR2 FYNNEI. This CDR3 contains 14 residues. V shed 4 bases, J shed 2 bases, and the junction held 2 bases outside the gene matches. The CDR3 region has the DNA TGTGCCAGCAGTGGGCAGGGGGGCAATCAGCCCCAGCATTTT. This codes for CASSGQGGNQPQHF.

The chain couples TRBV18 to TRBJ1-3, with D hard to call. Germline V gives CDR1 KGHSH, CDR2 LQKENI. This CDR3 contains 16 residues. Trimming cost V 1 base and J 2 bases, with 12 bases left between them. The CDR3 reads CASSPLAVGTGNTIYF. The CDR3 nucleotides read TGTGCCAGCTCACCACTAGCGGTTGGAACTGGAAACACCATATATTTT.

This chain uses TRBV4-1 with TRBJ1-4, with 8 bases aligning to TRBD1. CDR3 length: 16 amino acids. V was clipped by 0 bases and J by 3 bases; unmatched bases: 3. Germline V CDR1 and CDR2: MGHRA, YSYEKL. Written as DNA, the CDR3 is TGCGCCAGCAGCCAAGATCAGGGGGCGGCTAATGAAAAACTGTTTTTT. It is translated as CASSQDQGAANEKLFF.

This chain joins TRBV18 and TRBJ2-5; D may be TRBD1 (5 bases). V dropped 1 base and J dropped 0 bases, with 6 bases sitting between them. The CDR3 runs to 14 residues. From germline, CDR1 is KGHSH and CDR2 LQKENI. The CDR3 coding sequence is TGTGCCAGCTCACCACGGGGCTACCAAGAGACCCAGTACTTC. This sequence encodes CASSPRGYQETQYF.

The V and J genes are TRBV7-3 and TRBJ2-2, with D maybe TRBD2 (7 bases). Per the germline V gene, CDR1 is SGHTA and CDR2 is FQGTGA. V lost 2 bases and J lost 6, with 13 bases in between. The CDR3 has 15 residues. The CDR3 DNA is TGTGCCAGCAGCTTATACGGGGGGCAGGCCGGGGAGCTGTTTTTT. It encodes CASSLYGGQAGELFF.

V usage is TRBV6-5 and J usage is TRBJ2-5; 10 nucleotides line up with TRBD1. Germline CDR1 is MNHEY and CDR2 is SVGAGI. With 6 bases clipped from V and 4 bases from J, the junction kept 5 bases outside the gene matches. The CDR3 is 14 residues long. CDR3 sequence reads: CASSQDRGRETQYF. In nucleotides, the CDR3 is TGTGCCAGCAGCCAGGACAGGGGGAGAGAGACCCAGTACTTC.

This chain links TRBV19 with TRBJ2-1; D perhaps matches TRBD1 (5 bases). Germline CDR1 LNHDA, CDR2 SQIVND (reference sequence). V was cut by 5 bases and J by 6 bases, with 11 bases left in between. The CDR3 is 13 amino acids. The CDR3 reads CASSSGHPNEQFF. CDR3 DNA: TGTGCCAGTAGTTCAGGACATCCCAATGAGCAGTTCTTC.

This chain links TRBV4-2 with TRBJ1-1; 7 bases align to TRBD1. The CDR3 is 15 amino acids. Per germline, CDR1 LGHNA and CDR2 YNFKEQ. V lost 3 bases to trimming and J lost 6 bases; unmatched junction nucleotides: 10. This CDR3 is CASSHAGRGEPEAFF. CDR3 sequence (DNA): TGTGCCAGCAGCCATGCCGGCAGGGGGGAGCCTGAAGCTTTCTTT.

CDR3 in DNA: TGTGCCAGCAGCTTAGTTCGGGAGACCCAGTACTTC. This translates into CASSLVRETQYF. This chain uses TRBV13 with TRBJ2-5, with D uncertain. Trimming removed 1 base from V and 5 bases from J, with 5 bases in between. Germline loops: CDR1 PRHDT, CDR2 FYEKMQ (reference sequence). The CDR3 contains 12 residues.

The chain carries TRBV7-2 and TRBJ2-3; D may be TRBD2 (6 bases). The CDR3 loop spans 15 amino acids. Germline loops: CDR1 SGHTA, CDR2 FQGNSA. V shed 2 bases and J shed 1 base, with 10 bases lying between them. CDR3 protein: CASSLQSSGTDTQYF. The DNA of the CDR3 is TGTGCCAGCAGCTTACAGTCTAGCGGCACAGATACGCAGTATTTT.

The chain combines TRBV7-9 with TRBJ2-6, with D hard to call. The germline V gene encodes CDR1 SEHNR and CDR2 FQNEAQ (reference sequence). CDR3 length: 15 residues. Trimming shortened V by 2 bases and J by 0 bases, and 5 bases separated the two germline ends. The CDR3 DNA follows: TGTGCCAGCAGCTTAAGGAGCTCTGGGGCCAACGTCCTGACTTTC. Translated: CASSLRSSGANVLTF.

This clone is a singleton in its sample. The chain uses TRBV6-1 and TRBJ2-5, with D possibly being TRBD2 (6 bases). Germline assignment: CDR1 MNHNS and CDR2 SASEGT. CDR3 length: 17 residues. The ends were cut back, 1 base at V and 5 bases at J, with 20 bases in the middle. The CDR3 spells CASSEVGLHGSQETQYF. The CDR3 DNA reads TGTGCCAGCAGTGAAGTAGGGTTACACGGGAGTCAGGAGACCCAGTACTTC.

V and J are TRBV5-4 and TRBJ1-2; 7 bases match TRBD1. The V and J ends lost 3 bases and 4 bases, in that order; junction bases with no gene match: 12. This CDR3 has 16 amino acids. Germline CDR1 is SGHNT and CDR2 is YYREEE (reference sequence). The CDR3 loop is CASSSRGGVLVYGYTF. CDR3 bases: TGTGCCAGCAGCTCGAGAGGGGGCGTCTTGGTCTATGGCTACACCTTC.

The chain recombines TRBV19 with TRBJ2-7; TRBD2 is a possible D gene (6 bases). CDR1 LNHDA and CDR2 SQIVND come from the germline V gene (reference sequence). Trimming cost V 5 bases and J 2 bases, with 13 bases left between them. The CDR3 has 14 amino acids. The CDR3 loop is CASSPRDFAYEQYF. The CDR3 DNA is TGTGCCAGTAGTCCTCGGGACTTCGCCTACGAGCAGTACTTC.

The rearrangement joins TRBV7-8 to TRBJ1-4; D might be TRBD1 (6 bases). V was clipped by 0 bases and J by 6 bases, with 8 bases between them. Germline values: CDR1 SGHVS, CDR2 FQNEAQ. The CDR3 is 14 residues long. As DNA, the CDR3 is TGTGCCAGCAGCTTAGCTGGGGGCGATGAAAAACTGTTTTTT. It translates to CASSLAGGDEKLFF. Full variable domain (missing parts from reference TRBV7-8 and TRBJ1-4): GAGVSQSPRYKVAKRGQDVALRCDPISGHVSLFWYQQALGQGPEFLTYFQNEAQLDKSGLPSDRFFAERPEGSVSTLKIQRTQQEDSAVYLCASSLAGGDEKLFFGSGTQLSVL.

The J gene is TRBJ1-5, the V gene TRBV15, with D tentatively TRBD1 (5 bases). The V gene lost 1 base and the J gene lost 6 bases, with 10 bases spanning the gap. The CDR3 extends over 14 amino acids. CDR1 and CDR2 (germline): LNHNV, YYDKDF (reference sequence). CDR3 sequence: CATSRGRGGQPQHF. The DNA for the CDR3 is TGTGCCACCAGCAGAGGTAGGGGAGGTCAGCCCCAGCATTTT. Looking up the rest from reference TRBV15 and TRBJ1-5 gives the full variable domain: DAMVIQNPRYQVTQFGKPVTLSCSQTLNHNVMYWYQQKSSQAPKLLFHYYDKDFNNEADTPDNFQSRRPNTSFCFLDIRSPGLGDTAMYLCATSRGRGGQPQHFGDGTRLSIL.